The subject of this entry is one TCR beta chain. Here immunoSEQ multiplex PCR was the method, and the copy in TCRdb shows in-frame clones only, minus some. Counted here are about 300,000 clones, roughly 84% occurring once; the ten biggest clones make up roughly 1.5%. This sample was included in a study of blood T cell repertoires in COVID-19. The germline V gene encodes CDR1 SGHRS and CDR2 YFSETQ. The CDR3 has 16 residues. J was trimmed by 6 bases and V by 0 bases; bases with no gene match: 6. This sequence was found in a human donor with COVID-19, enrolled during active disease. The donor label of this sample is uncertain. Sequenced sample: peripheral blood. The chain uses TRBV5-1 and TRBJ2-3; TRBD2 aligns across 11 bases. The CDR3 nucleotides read TGCGCCAGCAGCTTGGTTAGCGGGAGGGCCAGCGATACGCAGTATTTT. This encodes CASSLVSGRASDTQYF.